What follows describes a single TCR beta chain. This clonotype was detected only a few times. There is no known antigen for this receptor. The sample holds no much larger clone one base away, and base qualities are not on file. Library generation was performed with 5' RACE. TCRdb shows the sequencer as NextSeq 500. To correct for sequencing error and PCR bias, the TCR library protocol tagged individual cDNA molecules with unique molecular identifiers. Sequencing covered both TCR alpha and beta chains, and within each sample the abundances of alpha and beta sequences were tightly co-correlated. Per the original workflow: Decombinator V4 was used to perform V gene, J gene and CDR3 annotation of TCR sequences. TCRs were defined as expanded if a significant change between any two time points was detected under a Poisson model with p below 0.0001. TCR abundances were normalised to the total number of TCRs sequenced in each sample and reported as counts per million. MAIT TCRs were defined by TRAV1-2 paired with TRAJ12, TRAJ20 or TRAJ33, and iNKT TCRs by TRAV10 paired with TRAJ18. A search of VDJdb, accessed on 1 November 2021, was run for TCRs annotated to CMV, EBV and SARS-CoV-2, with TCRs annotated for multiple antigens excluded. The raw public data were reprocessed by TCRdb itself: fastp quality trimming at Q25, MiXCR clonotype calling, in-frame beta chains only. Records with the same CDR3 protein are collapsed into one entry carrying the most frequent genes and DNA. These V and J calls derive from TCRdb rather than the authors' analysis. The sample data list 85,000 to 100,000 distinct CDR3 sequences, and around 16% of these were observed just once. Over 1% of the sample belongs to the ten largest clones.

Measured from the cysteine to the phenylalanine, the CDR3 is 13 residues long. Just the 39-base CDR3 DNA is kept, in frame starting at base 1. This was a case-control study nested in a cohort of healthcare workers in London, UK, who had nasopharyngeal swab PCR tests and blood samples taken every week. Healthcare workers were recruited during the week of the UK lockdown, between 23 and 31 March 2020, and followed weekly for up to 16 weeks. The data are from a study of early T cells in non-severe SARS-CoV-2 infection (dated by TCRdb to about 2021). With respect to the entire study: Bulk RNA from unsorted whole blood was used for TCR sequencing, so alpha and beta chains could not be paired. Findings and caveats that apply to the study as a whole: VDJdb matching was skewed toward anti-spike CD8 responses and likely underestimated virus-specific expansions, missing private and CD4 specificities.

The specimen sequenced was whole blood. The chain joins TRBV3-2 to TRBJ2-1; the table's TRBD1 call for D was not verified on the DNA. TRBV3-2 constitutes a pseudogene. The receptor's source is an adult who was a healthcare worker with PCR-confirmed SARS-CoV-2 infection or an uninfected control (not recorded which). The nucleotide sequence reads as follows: TGTGCCAGCAGCTCTTCCCCGGGGAGCGAGCAGTTCTTC. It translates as CASSSSPGSEQFF.